Listed below are T cell receptor beta chains from one sample, sequenced in a study of blood T cell repertoires in COVID-19. Using immunoSEQ multiplex PCR, the repertoire was profiled, and TCRdb retains in-frame clones only, with some absent. The sample consists of some 260,000 clones, about 90% of them appearing once. Sequencing was performed on peripheral blood. The receptors derive from an elderly man with acute or convalescent COVID-19. The CDR3 runs from the conserved cysteine through the conserved F or W. The D gene is left open where the match is weak. The size of a clone is reported for some rows only, either as once, few or many, or as a class for expanded clones.

clone_size j_call v_call d_call cdr3_aa cdr3_nt
once TRBJ2-3 TRBV13 . CASSLGSGTDTQYF TGTGCCAGCAGCTTAGGTAGCGGAACAGATACGCAGTATTTT
. TRBJ2-5 TRBV7-2 . CASSLVVAQETQYF TGTGCCAGCAGCTTAGTTGTAGCCCAAGAGACCCAGTACTTC
. TRBJ1-3 TRBV7-2 TRBD1 CASSYDRGPGNTIYF TGTGCCAGCAGCTATGACAGGGGGCCAGGAAACACCATATATTTT
. TRBJ2-7 TRBV7-9 . CASSSNAMDGIYEQYF TGTGCCAGCAGCTCCAATGCTATGGACGGGATATACGAGCAGTACTTC
. TRBJ1-1 TRBV3-1/TRBV3-2 . CASSRRGENTEAFF TGTGCCAGCAGCAGAAGGGGTGAGAACACTGAAGCTTTCTTT
. TRBJ2-7 TRBV6-6 TRBD1 CASSSLGQGSYEQYF TGTGCCAGCAGTTCATTAGGACAGGGTTCCTACGAGCAGTACTTC
. TRBJ1-5 TRBV3-1/TRBV3-2 TRBD1 CASSHKLGRDRGTVNQPQHF TGTGCCAGCAGCCACAAACTGGGCCGGGACAGGGGTACAGTCAATCAGCCCCAGCATTTT
. TRBJ2-3 TRBV24-1 . CATSDLGANTDTQYF TGTGCCACCAGTGATTTAGGGGCCAACACAGATACGCAGTATTTT
. TRBJ1-5 TRBV29-1 . CSVGRGGEPQHF TGCAGCGTTGGCAGGGGAGGGGAGCCCCAGCATTTT
. TRBJ2-2 TRBV28 . CASSFLNTGELFF TGTGCCAGCAGTTTCCTAAACACCGGGGAGCTGTTTTTT
. TRBJ2-7 TRBV7-2 . CASRTQGTGAVENEQYF TGTGCCAGTCGAACCCAGGGGACCGGGGCCGTGGAGAACGAGCAGTACTTC
. TRBJ2-7 TRBV5-1 . CASSLVLAGASSYEQYF TGCGCCAGCAGCTTGGTGCTCGCTGGGGCAAGCTCCTACGAGCAGTACTTC
. TRBJ2-2 TRBV7-9 . CASSSGANTGELFF TGTGCCAGCAGCTCCGGGGCGAACACCGGGGAGCTGTTTTTT
. TRBJ2-3 TRBV7-9 . CASSLSGPADTQYF TGTGCCAGCAGCTTAAGCGGACCCGCAGATACGCAGTATTTT
. TRBJ1-6 TRBV7-9 . CASSLGAGSSYNSPLHF TGTGCCAGCAGCTTAGGTGCAGGAAGCTCCTATAATTCACCCCTCCACTTT
. TRBJ1-1 TRBV5-6 TRBD1 CASSSIYSGTGTFF TGTGCCAGCAGCTCGATTTACTCCGGGACAGGGACTTTCTTT
. TRBJ2-3 TRBV19 . CASNDFTDTQYF TGTGCCAGTAACGACTTCACAGATACGCAGTATTTT
. TRBJ2-5 TRBV2 . CASSERETQYF TGTGCCAGCTCTGAACGGGAGACCCAGTACTTC
. TRBJ1-5 TRBV29-1 . CSVEAGRDQPQHF TGCAGCGTTGAGGCCGGGAGGGATCAGCCCCAGCATTTT
once TRBJ2-7 TRBV13 TRBD1 CASSLGPQGRHEQYF TGTGCCAGCAGCTTAGGCCCACAGGGGCGGCACGAGCAGTACTTC
. TRBJ1-1 TRBV7-3 TRBD1 CASSSFPGTGGEGEAFF TGTGCCAGCAGCTCTTTTCCCGGGACAGGGGGAGAGGGTGAAGCTTTCTTT
. TRBJ1-2 TRBV6-6 . CASSYLSGSYGYTF TGTGCCAGCAGTTATCTGTCAGGGTCGTATGGCTACACCTTC
. TRBJ1-2 TRBV18 . CASSPEGGSVQRWTNYGYTF TGTGCCAGCTCACCAGAAGGAGGTTCTGTACAAAGGTGGACTAACTATGGCTACACCTTC
. TRBJ2-6 TRBV28 TRBD2 CASSFGLAGTSGANVLTF TGTGCCAGCAGTTTTGGACTAGCGGGTACCTCTGGGGCCAACGTCCTGACTTTC
. TRBJ2-5 TRBV24-1 . CATSDFQTSGVRETQYF TGTGCCACCAGTGATTTCCAAACCTCAGGGGTTCGGGAGACCCAGTACTTC
. TRBJ1-1 TRBV5-5 . CASSLEPNTEAFF TGTGCCAGCAGCTTAGAGCCGAACACTGAAGCTTTCTTT